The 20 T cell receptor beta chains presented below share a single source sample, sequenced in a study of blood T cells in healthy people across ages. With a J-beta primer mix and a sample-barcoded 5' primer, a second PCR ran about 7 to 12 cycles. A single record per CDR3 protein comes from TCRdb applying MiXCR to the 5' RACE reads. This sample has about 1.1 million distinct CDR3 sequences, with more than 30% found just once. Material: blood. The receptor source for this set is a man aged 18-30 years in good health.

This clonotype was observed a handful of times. The CDR3 spells CASSYGTDAYEQYF. The DNA of the CDR3 is TGTGCCAGCAGTTACGGGACAGATGCCTACGAGCAGTACTTC. The chain uses TRBV6-5 and TRBJ2-7; 7 bases map to TRBD1. The CDR3 spans 14 residues. The ends lost 2 bases at V and 2 bases at J; junction bases unmatched: 3. CDR1 is MNHEY and CDR2 is SVGAGI in the germline V gene.

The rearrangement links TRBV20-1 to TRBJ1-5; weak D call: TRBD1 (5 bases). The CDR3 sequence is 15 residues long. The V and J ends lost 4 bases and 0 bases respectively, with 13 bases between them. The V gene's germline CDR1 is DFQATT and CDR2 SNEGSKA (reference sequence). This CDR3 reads CSATEDTYSNQPQHF. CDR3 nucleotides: TGCAGTGCTACTGAGGACACGTATAGCAATCAGCCCCAGCATTTT.

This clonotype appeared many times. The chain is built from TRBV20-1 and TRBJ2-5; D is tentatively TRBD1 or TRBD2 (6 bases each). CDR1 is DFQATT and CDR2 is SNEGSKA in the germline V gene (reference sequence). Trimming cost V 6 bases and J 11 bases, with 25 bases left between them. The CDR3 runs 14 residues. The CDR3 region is CSADPGALNNEQYF. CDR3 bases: TGCAGTGCGGACCCGGGGGCGCTAAACAATGAGCAGTACTTC.

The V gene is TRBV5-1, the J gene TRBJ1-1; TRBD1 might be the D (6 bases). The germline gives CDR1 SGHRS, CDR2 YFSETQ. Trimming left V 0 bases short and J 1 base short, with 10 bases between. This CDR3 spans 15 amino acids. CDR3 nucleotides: TGCGCCAGCAGCTTGGGGACAGAATCGAACACTGAAGCTTTCTTT. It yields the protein CASSLGTESNTEAFF. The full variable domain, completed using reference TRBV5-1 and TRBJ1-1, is KAGVTQTPRYLIKTRGQQVTLSCSPISGHRSVSWYQQTPGQGLQFLFEYFSETQRNKGNFPGRFSGRQFSNSRSEMNVSTLELGDSALYLCASSLGTESNTEAFFGQGTRLTVV.

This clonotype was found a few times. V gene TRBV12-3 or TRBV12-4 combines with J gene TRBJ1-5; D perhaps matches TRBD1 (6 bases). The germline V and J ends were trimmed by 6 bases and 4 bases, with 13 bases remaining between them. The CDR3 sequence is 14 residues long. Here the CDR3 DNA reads TGTGCCAGCAGCCCGGACAGTAAGAATCAGCCCCAGCATTTT. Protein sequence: CASSPDSKNQPQHF.

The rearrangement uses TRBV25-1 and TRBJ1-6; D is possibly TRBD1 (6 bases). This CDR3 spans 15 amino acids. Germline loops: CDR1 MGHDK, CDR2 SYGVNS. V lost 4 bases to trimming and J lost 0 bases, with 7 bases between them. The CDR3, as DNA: TGTGCCAGCAGTGGGACAGCCTCCTATAATTCACCCCTCCACTTT. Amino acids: CASSGTASYNSPLHF.

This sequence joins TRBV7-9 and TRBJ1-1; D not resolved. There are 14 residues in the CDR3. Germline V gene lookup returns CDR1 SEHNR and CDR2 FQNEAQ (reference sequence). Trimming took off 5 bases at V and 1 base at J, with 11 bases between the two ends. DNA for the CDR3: TGTGCCAGCAGCGCGCAGGACTCGAACACTGAAGCTTTCTTT. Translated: CASSAQDSNTEAFF.

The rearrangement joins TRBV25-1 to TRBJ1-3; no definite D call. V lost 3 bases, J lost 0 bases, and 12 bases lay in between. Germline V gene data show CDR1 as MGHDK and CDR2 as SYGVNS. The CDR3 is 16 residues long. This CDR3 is CASSDETMSSGNTIYF. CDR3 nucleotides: TGTGCCAGCAGTGACGAGACTATGAGCTCTGGAAACACCATATATTTT. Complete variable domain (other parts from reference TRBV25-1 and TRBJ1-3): EADIYQTPRYLVIGTGKKITLECSQTMGHDKMYWYQQDPGMELHLIHYSYGVNSTEKGDLSSESTVSRIRTEHFPLTLESARPSHTSQYLCASSDETMSSGNTIYFGEGSWLTVV.

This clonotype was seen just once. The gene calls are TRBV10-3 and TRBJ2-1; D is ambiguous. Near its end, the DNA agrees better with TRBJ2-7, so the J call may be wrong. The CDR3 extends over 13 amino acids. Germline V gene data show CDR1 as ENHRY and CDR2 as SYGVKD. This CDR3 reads CAISESTNNEQYF. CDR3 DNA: TGTGCCATCAGTGAGTCTACTAACAATGAGCAGTACTTC.

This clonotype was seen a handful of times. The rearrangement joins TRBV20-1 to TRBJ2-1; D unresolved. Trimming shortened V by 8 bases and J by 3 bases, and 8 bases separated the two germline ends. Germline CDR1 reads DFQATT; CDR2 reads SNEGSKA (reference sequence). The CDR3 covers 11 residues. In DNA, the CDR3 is TGCAGTCGGGCCCTCTACAATGAGCAGTTCTTC. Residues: CSRALYNEQFF.

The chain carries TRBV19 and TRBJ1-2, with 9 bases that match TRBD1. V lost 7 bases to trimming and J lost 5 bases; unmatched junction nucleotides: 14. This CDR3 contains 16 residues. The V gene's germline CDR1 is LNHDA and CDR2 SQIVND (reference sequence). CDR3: CASTEQGAEYVYGYTF. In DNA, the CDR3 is TGTGCCAGTACCGAACAGGGGGCGGAGTATGTATATGGCTACACCTTC.

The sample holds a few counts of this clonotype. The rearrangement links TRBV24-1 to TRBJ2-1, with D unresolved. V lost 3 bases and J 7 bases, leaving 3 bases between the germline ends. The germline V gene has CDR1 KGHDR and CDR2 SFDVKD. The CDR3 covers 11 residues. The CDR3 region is CATSDQNEQFF. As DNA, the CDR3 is TGTGCCACCAGTGATCAGAATGAGCAGTTCTTC.

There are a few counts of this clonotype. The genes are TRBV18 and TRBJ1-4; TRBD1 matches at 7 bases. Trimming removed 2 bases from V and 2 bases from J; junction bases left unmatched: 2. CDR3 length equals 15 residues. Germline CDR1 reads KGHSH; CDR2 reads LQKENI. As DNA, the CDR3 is TGTGCCAGCTCACCAGGGGACAGCACTAATGAAAAACTGTTTTTT. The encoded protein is CASSPGDSTNEKLFF.

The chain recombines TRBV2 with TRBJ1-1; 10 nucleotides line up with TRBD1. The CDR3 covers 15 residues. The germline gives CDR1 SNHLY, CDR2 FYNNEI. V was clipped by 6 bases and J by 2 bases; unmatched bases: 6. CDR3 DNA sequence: TGTGCCAGCAGGAGGGACAGGGGTTTCAACACTGAAGCTTTCTTT. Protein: CASRRDRGFNTEAFF.

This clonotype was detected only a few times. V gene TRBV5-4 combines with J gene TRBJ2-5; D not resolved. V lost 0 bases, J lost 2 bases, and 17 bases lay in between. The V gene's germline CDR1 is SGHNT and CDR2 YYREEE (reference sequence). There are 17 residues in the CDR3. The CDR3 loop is CASSLVGKDQAQETQYF. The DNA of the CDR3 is TGTGCCAGCAGCTTGGTCGGAAAGGACCAAGCTCAAGAGACCCAGTACTTC.

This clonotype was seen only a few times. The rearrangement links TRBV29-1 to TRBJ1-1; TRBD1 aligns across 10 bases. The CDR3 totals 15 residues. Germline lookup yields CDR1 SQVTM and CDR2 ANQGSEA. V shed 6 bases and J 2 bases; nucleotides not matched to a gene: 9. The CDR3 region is CSVTPGQGINTEAFF. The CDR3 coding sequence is TGCAGCGTCACCCCGGGACAGGGGATTAACACTGAAGCTTTCTTT.

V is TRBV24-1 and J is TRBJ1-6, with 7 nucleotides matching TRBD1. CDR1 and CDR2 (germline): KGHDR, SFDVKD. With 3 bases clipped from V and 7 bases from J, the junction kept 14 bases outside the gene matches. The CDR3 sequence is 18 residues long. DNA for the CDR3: TGTGCCACCAGTGATCCTCCACCCCGGGGACAGAAGAATTCACCCCTCCACTTT. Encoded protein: CATSDPPPRGQKNSPLHF.

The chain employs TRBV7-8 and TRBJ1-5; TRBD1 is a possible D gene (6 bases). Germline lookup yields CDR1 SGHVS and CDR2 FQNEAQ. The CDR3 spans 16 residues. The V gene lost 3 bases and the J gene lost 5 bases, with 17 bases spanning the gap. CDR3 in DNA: TGTGCCAGCAGCTTGAATACAGGGTGGGGGGATCAGCCCCAGCATTTT. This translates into CASSLNTGWGDQPQHF.

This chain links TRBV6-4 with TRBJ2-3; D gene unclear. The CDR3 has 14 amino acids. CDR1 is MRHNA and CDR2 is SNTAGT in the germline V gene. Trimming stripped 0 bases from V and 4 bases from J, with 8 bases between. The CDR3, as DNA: TGTGCCAGCAGTGACTCGATCAGTGCAGATACGCAGTATTTT. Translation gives CASSDSISADTQYF.

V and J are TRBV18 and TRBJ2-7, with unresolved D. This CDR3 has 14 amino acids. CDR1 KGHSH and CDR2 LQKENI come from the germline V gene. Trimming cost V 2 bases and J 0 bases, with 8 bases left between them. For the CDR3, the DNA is TGTGCCAGCTCACCAAGCGTCGGCTCCTACGAGCAGTACTTC. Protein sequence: CASSPSVGSYEQYF.